These T cell receptor beta chains were read from a single sample in a study of patients and donors after allogeneic stem cell transplantation. TCRdb reanalysed the RT-PCR reads using MiXCR and keeps one entry per CDR3 protein. The data contain roughly 880,000 distinct CDR3 sequences, 15% to 20% of them seen just once; the ten biggest clones take up 5% to 7.5%. Sequencing was done on a sample of blood, either unsorted or a sorted T cell fraction (not recorded which). These receptors originate from a human donor who was either an allogeneic HSCT recipient or a stem cell or donor lymphocyte infusion donor (not recorded which). It is not recorded whose cells these are; they may come from a transplant donor. Both conserved end residues are part of each CDR3. Each record gives: CDR3 length, J gene, D gene, clone size, V gene, CDR3 DNA, CDR3 protein. A D gene is named only where the DNA matches it firmly. A row's size may be missing; if present it is once, few, many or a size class.

CDR3 length: 17
J gene: TRBJ1-1
D gene: -
clone size: -
V gene: TRBV6-1
CDR3 DNA: TGTGCCAGCAGCCCTAACCGCCCCGGGGGCCTGAACACTGAAGCTTTCTTT
CDR3 protein: CASSPNRPGGLNTEAFF

CDR3 length: 15
J gene: TRBJ2-1
D gene: -
clone size: -
V gene: TRBV6-9
CDR3 DNA: TGTGCCAGCAGTTTCCTCACAGGGACTGGCAATGAGCAGTTCTTC
CDR3 protein: CASSFLTGTGNEQFF

CDR3 length: 15
J gene: TRBJ1-6
D gene: -
clone size: -
V gene: TRBV27
CDR3 DNA: TGTGCCAGCAGTCTTATCGGGGGGGACAAAAGGACCCTCCACTTT
CDR3 protein: CASSLIGGDKRTLHF

CDR3 length: 15
J gene: TRBJ2-3
D gene: -
clone size: few
V gene: TRBV4-1
CDR3 DNA: TGCGCCAGCAGCCAAGAGGGGGTAGGATCAGATACGCAGTATTTT
CDR3 protein: CASSQEGVGSDTQYF

CDR3 length: 15
J gene: TRBJ1-2
D gene: -
clone size: once
V gene: TRBV20-1
CDR3 DNA: TGCAGTGCTAGAGATCTCCAGGGTGCTTTGTATGGCTACACCTTC
CDR3 protein: CSARDLQGALYGYTF

CDR3 length: 15
J gene: TRBJ2-3
D gene: TRBD2
clone size: few
V gene: TRBV7-2
CDR3 DNA: TGTGCCAGCAGCCCACTAGCGGGGGGCGCAGATACGCAGTATTTT
CDR3 protein: CASSPLAGGADTQYF

CDR3 length: 14
J gene: TRBJ2-2
D gene: -
clone size: many
V gene: TRBV6-2/TRBV6-3
CDR3 DNA: TGTGCCAGCAGCCCCGGGACCGACACCGGGGAGCTGTTTTTT
CDR3 protein: CASSPGTDTGELFF

CDR3 length: 17
J gene: TRBJ2-1
D gene: TRBD2
clone size: -
V gene: TRBV6-5
CDR3 DNA: TGTGCCAGCAGTTCTCGCGGGACTAGCGGCTCCTACAATGAGCAGTTCTTC
CDR3 protein: CASSSRGTSGSYNEQFF

CDR3 length: 13
J gene: TRBJ1-1
D gene: -
clone size: -
V gene: TRBV5-1
CDR3 DNA: TGCGCCAGCAGCTTGGCCGAACGGCGAGAAGCTTTCTTT
CDR3 protein: CASSLAERREAFF

CDR3 length: 13
J gene: TRBJ2-3
D gene: -
clone size: -
V gene: TRBV6-2/TRBV6-3
CDR3 DNA: TGTGCCAGCAGTTACAACTGGACAGATACGCAGTATTTT
CDR3 protein: CASSYNWTDTQYF

CDR3 length: 14
J gene: TRBJ2-1
D gene: TRBD1
clone size: few
V gene: TRBV29-1
CDR3 DNA: TGCAGCGTTGAAGAGAGGGGACAGGGAACTGAGCAGTTCTTC
CDR3 protein: CSVEERGQGTEQFF

CDR3 length: 16
J gene: TRBJ2-2
D gene: -
clone size: -
V gene: TRBV29-1
CDR3 DNA: TGCAGCGGAGGACTGTCATCTATCTCGAACACCGGGGAGCTGTTTTTT
CDR3 protein: CSGGLSSISNTGELFF

CDR3 length: 12
J gene: TRBJ2-7
D gene: TRBD2
clone size: few
V gene: TRBV6-2/TRBV6-3
CDR3 DNA: TGTGCCAGCATGGGGGGGGGTTACGAGCAGTACTTC
CDR3 protein: CASMGGGYEQYF

CDR3 length: 15
J gene: TRBJ1-1
D gene: -
clone size: many
V gene: TRBV24-1
CDR3 DNA: TGTGCCACCAGTGACGCCTCTGGTCCGAACACTGAAGCTTTCTTT
CDR3 protein: CATSDASGPNTEAFF

CDR3 length: 16
J gene: TRBJ2-1
D gene: TRBD2
clone size: few
V gene: TRBV5-1
CDR3 DNA: TGCGCCAGCAGCTGGAGGACTAGCGGGAGCAACAATGAGCAGTTCTTC
CDR3 protein: CASSWRTSGSNNEQFF

CDR3 length: 14
J gene: TRBJ2-2
D gene: -
clone size: many
V gene: TRBV7-9
CDR3 DNA: TGTGCCAGCAGCTTTTCCGGGAAGACCGGGGAGCTGTTTTTT
CDR3 protein: CASSFSGKTGELFF

CDR3 length: 13
J gene: TRBJ1-4
D gene: -
clone size: -
V gene: TRBV20-1
CDR3 DNA: TGCAGTGCTAGAGTGGACAGCACCGAAAAACTGTTTTTT
CDR3 protein: CSARVDSTEKLFF